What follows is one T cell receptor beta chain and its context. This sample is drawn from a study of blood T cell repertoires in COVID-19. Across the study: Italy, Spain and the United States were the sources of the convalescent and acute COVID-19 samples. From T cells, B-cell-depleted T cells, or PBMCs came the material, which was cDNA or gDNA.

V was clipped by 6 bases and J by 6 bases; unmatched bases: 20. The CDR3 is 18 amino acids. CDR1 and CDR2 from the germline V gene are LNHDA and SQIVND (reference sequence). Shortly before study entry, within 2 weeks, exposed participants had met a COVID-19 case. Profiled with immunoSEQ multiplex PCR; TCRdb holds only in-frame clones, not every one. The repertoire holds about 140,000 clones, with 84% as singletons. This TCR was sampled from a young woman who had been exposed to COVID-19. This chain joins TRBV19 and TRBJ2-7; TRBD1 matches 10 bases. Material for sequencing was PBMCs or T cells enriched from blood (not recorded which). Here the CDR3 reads CASRRTGGYGGQGGEQYF. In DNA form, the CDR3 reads TGTGCCAGTAGAAGGACAGGGGGTTACGGCGGACAGGGTGGCGAGCAGTACTTC.